Below, one T cell receptor (beta chain) is given with its context. These data come from a study of T cell changes during pregnancy in multiple sclerosis. V shed 5 bases, J shed 7 bases, and the junction held 15 bases outside the gene matches. Germline assignment: CDR1 LNHNV and CDR2 YYDKDF (reference sequence). The CDR3 has 16 amino acids. Repertoires were generated with immunoSEQ multiplex PCR, while TCRdb's copy carries only in-frame clones and drops some. The sample includes some 47,000 clones, around 91% of them seen just once. This chain joins TRBV15 and TRBJ2-7; 9 bases fit TRBD1. The sample consisted of CD8+ T cells from peripheral blood mononuclear cells, taken in the second trimester of pregnancy. The receptor comes from a female donor with multiple sclerosis, enrolled in a pregnancy study. The CDR3 loop reads CATSSQTGTGPLEQYF. As DNA, the CDR3 is TGTGCCACCAGCTCACAAACCGGGACAGGGCCGCTGGAGCAGTACTTC.